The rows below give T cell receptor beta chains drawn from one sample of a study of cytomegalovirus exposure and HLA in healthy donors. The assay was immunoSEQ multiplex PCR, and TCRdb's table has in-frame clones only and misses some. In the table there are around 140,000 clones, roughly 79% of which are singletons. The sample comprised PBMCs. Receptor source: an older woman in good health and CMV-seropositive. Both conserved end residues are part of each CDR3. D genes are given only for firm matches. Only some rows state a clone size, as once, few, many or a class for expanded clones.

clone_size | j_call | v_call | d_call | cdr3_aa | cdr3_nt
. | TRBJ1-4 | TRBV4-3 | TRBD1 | CASSRIQGTSEKLFF | TGCGCCAGCAGCCGCATACAGGGGACCTCTGAAAAACTGTTTTTT
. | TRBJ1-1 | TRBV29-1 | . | CSVEERGEGTEAFF | TGCAGCGTTGAAGAGCGGGGGGAGGGCACTGAAGCTTTCTTT
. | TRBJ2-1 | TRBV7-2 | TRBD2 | CASSLALAGANEQFF | TGTGCCAGCAGCTTAGCACTAGCGGGGGCTAATGAGCAGTTCTTC
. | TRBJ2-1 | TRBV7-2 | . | CASSLREYYNEQFF | TGTGCCAGCAGCCTCCGGGAATACTACAATGAGCAGTTCTTC
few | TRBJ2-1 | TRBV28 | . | CASRPGHYYNEQFF | TGTGCCAGCCGACCGGGACATTACTACAATGAGCAGTTCTTC
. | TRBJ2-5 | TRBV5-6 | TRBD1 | CASSSGGGMGTQYF | TGTGCCAGCAGCTCAGGGGGCGGGATGGGGACCCAGTACTTC
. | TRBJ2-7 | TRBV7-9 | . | CASSSGRGVSSYEQYF | TGTGCCAGCAGCTCAGGGCGGGGCGTTAGTTCCTACGAGCAGTACTTC
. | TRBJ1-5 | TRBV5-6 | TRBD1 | CASSSGQVNQPQHF | TGTGCCAGCAGCTCTGGACAGGTAAATCAGCCCCAGCATTTT
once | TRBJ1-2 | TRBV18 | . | CASSPPEDGYTF | TGTGCCAGCTCACCGCCAGAGGATGGCTACACCTTC
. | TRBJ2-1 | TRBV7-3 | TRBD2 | CASSGGASGGIQQFF | TGTGCCAGCAGCGGAGGGGCTAGCGGAGGGATACAACAGTTCTTC
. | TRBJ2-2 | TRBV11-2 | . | CASSPLATVLMVFF | TGTGCCAGCAGCCCACTAGCAACAGTCCTGATGGTGTTTTTT
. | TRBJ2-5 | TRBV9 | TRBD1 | CASSAGQGAKTQYF | TGTGCCAGCAGCGCCGGACAGGGGGCAAAGACCCAGTACTTC
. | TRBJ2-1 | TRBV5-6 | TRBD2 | CASKGLAVPNEQFF | TGTGCCAGCAAGGGCCTAGCGGTTCCCAATGAGCAGTTCTTC
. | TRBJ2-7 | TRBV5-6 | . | CASSLEFSVEQYF | TGTGCCAGCAGCTTGGAATTCTCCGTCGAGCAGTACTTC
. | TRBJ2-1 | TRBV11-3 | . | CASSSGVYNEQFF | TGTGCCAGCAGCTCGGGGGTCTACAATGAGCAGTTCTTC
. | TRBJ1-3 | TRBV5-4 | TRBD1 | CASSPGQGQDTIYF | TGTGCCAGCAGCCCGGGACAGGGGCAGGACACCATATATTTT
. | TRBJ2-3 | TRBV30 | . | CAWSRYGSTDTQYF | TGTGCCTGGAGTCGGTATGGTAGCACAGATACGCAGTATTTT
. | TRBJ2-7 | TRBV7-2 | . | CASSLGSRYEQYF | TGTGCCAGCAGCTTAGGTAGTCGCTACGAGCAGTACTTC
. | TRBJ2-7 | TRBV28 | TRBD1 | CASSSPGQGAGEQYF | TGTGCCAGCAGTTCCCCGGGACAGGGGGCGGGAGAGCAGTACTTC
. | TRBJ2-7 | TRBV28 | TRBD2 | CASTEGLAGEYEQYF | TGTGCCAGCACGGAGGGACTAGCGGGAGAATACGAGCAGTACTTC
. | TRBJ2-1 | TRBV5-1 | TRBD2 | CASSSGLAGLNEQFF | TGCGCCAGCAGCTCGGGACTAGCGGGTCTCAATGAGCAGTTCTTC
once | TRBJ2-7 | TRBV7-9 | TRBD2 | CASSQGLAEYEQYF | TGTGCCAGCAGCCAGGGACTAGCGGAATACGAGCAGTACTTC
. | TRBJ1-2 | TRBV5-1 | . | CASSEGGDSSSGYTF | TGCGCCAGCAGCGAGGGGGGGGACTCGAGTTCTGGCTACACCTTC
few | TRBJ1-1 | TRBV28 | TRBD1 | CASSLWQGGAFF | TGTGCCAGCAGTTTATGGCAGGGGGGAGCTTTCTTT
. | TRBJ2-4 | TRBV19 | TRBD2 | CASSISRTRNIQYF | TGTGCCAGTAGTATATCTCGGACTAGAAACATTCAGTACTTC
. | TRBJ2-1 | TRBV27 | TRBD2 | CASSSGSTYNEQFF | TGTGCCAGCAGTAGCGGGAGTACCTACAATGAGCAGTTCTTC
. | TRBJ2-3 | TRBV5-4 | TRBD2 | CASSSTLAGTPTDTQYF | TGTGCCAGCAGCTCGACCCTAGCGGGAACGCCCACAGATACGCAGTATTTT
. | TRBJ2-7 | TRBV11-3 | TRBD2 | CASSLEWREGTYEQYF | TGTGCCAGCAGCTTAGAATGGCGGGAGGGGACCTACGAGCAGTACTTC
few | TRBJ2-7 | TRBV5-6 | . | CASSWGQGYEQYF | TGTGCCAGCAGCTGGGGGCAGGGCTACGAGCAGTACTTC
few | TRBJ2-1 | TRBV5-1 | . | CASSPVSGPYNEQFF | TGCGCCAGCAGCCCCGTCAGCGGGCCTTACAATGAGCAGTTCTTC
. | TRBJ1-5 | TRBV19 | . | CASSIVGDFRNQPQHF | TGTGCCAGTAGTATCGTCGGGGACTTTCGCAATCAGCCCCAGCATTTT
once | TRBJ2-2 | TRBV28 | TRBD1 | CASSLSPRGQGKDYTGELFF | TGTGCCAGCAGTTTGTCCCCGAGGGGACAGGGAAAGGACTACACCGGGGAGCTGTTTTTT
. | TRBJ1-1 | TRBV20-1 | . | CSARVGQQAFF | TGCAGTGCTAGAGTGGGCCAGCAAGCTTTCTTT
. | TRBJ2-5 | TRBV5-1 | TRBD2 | CASSLGGAYAGEQYF | TGCGCCAGCAGCTTGGGAGGGGCCTACGCGGGGGAGCAGTACTTC
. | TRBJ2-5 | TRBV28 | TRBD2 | CASSETAFGLAGETQYF | TGTGCCAGCAGTGAGACCGCTTTTGGGCTAGCGGGAGAGACCCAGTACTTC
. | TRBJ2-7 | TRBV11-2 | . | CASSLTEYEQYF | TGTGCCAGCAGTCTCACAGAATACGAGCAGTACTTC
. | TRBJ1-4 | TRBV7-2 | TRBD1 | CASSLEGGDEKLFF | TGTGCCAGCAGCTTAGAAGGGGGCGATGAAAAACTGTTTTTT
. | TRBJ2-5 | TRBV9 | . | CASSVAQTGETQYF | TGTGCCAGCAGCGTAGCACAGACCGGAGAGACCCAGTACTTC
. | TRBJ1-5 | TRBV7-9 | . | CASSDGPNQPQHF | TGTGCCAGCAGCGATGGCCCTAATCAGCCCCAGCATTTT
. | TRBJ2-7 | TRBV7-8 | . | CASSQPGTHYEQYF | TGTGCCAGCAGCCAACCCGGGACACACTACGAGCAGTACTTC
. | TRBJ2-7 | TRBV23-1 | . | CASSQGGNYEQYF | TGCGCCAGCAGTCAAGGGGGCAACTACGAGCAGTACTTC
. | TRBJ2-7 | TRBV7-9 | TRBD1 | CASSLDLTGQGYEQYF | TGTGCCAGCAGCTTAGACCTGACGGGACAGGGTTACGAGCAGTACTTC
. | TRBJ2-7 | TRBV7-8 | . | CASSPWTDVYEQYF | TGTGCCAGCAGCCCCTGGACAGATGTATACGAGCAGTACTTC
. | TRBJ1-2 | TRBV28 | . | CASTQGRGGYTF | TGTGCCAGCACCCAGGGTAGGGGTGGCTACACCTTC
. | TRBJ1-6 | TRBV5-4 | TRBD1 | CASSWGTANSPLHF | TGTGCCAGCAGCTGGGGGACAGCTAATTCACCCCTCCACTTT
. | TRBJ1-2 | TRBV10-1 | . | CASSGIPGKLYGYTF | TGCGCCAGCAGTGGAATACCAGGAAAGCTCTATGGCTACACCTTC
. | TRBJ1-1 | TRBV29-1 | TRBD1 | CSVGQYGDGRQGALNTEAFF | TGCAGCGTTGGACAGTACGGGGACGGGAGACAGGGGGCGTTGAACACTGAAGCTTTCTTT
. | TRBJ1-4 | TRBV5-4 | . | CASSPETGRILVTTNEKLFF | TGTGCCAGCAGCCCAGAGACAGGTAGGATTCTGGTAACAACTAATGAAAAACTGTTTTTT
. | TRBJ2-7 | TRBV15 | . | CATSRDQALSLHEQYF | TGTGCCACCAGCAGAGATCAGGCGCTGAGTTTACACGAGCAGTACTTC
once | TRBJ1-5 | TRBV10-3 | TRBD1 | CAIAPDRDSQPQHF | TGTGCCATCGCCCCGGACAGGGACAGTCAGCCCCAGCATTTT
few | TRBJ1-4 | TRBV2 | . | CASARGSNEKLFF | TGTGCCAGCGCTAGGGGTTCTAATGAAAAACTGTTTTTT
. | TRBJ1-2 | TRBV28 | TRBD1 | CASSLPDRGYYGYTF | TGTGCCAGCAGTTTACCAGACAGGGGGTACTATGGCTACACCTTC
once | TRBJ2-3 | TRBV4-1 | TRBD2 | CASSQSAGGTDTQYF | TGCGCCAGCAGCCAATCTGCGGGAGGGACAGATACGCAGTATTTT
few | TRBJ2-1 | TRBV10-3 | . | CAISFREMPYNEQFF | TGTGCCATCAGTTTTCGGGAGATGCCCTACAATGAGCAGTTCTTC
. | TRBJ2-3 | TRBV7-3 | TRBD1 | CASSPGQGTDTQYF | TGTGCCAGCAGCCCGGGACAGGGCACAGATACGCAGTATTTT
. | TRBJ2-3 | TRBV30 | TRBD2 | CAWREIAGGPLDTQYF | TGTGCCTGGAGAGAAATAGCGGGAGGGCCCCTGGATACGCAGTATTTT
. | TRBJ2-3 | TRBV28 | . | CASSFSDRDTQYF | TGTGCCAGCAGTTTTTCGGACAGAGATACGCAGTATTTT
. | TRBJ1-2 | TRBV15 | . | CATSRGRAGANYGYTF | TGTGCCACCAGCAGAGGCCGGGCAGGGGCTAACTATGGCTACACCTTC
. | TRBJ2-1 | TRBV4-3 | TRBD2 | CASSQDLASGNHEQFF | TGCGCCAGCAGCCAAGACCTGGCTAGCGGGAATCATGAGCAGTTCTTC